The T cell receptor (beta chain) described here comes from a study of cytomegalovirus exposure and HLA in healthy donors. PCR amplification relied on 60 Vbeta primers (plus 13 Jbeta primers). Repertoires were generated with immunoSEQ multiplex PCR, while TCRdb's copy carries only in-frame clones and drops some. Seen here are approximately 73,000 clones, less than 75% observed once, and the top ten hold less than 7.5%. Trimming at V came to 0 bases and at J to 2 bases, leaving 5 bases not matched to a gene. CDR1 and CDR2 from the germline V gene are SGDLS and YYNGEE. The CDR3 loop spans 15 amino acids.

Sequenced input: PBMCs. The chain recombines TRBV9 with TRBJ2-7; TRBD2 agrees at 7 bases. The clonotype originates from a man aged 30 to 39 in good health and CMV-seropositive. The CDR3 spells CASSVGAGHPYEQYF. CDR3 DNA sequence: TGTGCCAGCAGCGTAGGAGCGGGGCACCCCTACGAGCAGTACTTC. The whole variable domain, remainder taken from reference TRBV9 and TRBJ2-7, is DSGVTQTPKHLITATGQRVTLRCSPRSGDLSVYWYQQSLDQGLQFLIQYYNGEERAKGNILERFSAQQFPDLHSELNLSSLELGDSALYFCASSVGAGHPYEQYFGPGTRLTVT.